One and the same sample provided the 27 T cell receptor beta chains below, sequenced in a study of beta chain features in type 1 diabetes (dated by TCRdb to 2016 to 2019). The library was produced with the immunoSEQ multiplex PCR assay. The entire amount of isolated RNA was reverse transcribed using the High Capacity cDNA Reverse Transcription Kit, so the sequenced TCRB transcripts were expressed ones. Imported from immuneACCESS, the table was reduced by TCRdb to in-frame sequences with V and J called. These copies leave out some clones; in studies compared against another copy, an unresolved V gene accounts for under half, and the cause of the remainder is not known. Counted in this sample were over 40,000 clones; 50% of them appeared once. The ten largest clones capture around 0.25% of the sample. Specimen: stem cell memory CD4+ T cells from blood. Read against the paper, the sample's cell subset or site label means: stem cell-like memory CD4+ T cells. All receptors come from a woman aged 25 to 39 in good health.

This clone was seen more than once but under ten times. J is TRBJ2-7 and V is TRBV28, with 15 bases lining up with TRBD2. J was trimmed by 8 bases and V by 5 bases; bases with no gene match: 7. The CDR3 is 15 residues long. CDR1 and CDR2 from the germline V gene are MDHEN and SYDVKM. The chain's CDR3 is CASSPRTSGRVQQYF. The CDR3 nucleotides read TGTGCCAGCAGTCCCCGGACTAGCGGGAGGGTTCAGCAGTACTTC.

This clone is classed as medium-sized. The rearrangement links TRBV28 to TRBJ1-2; 7 nucleotides match TRBD1. Looked up from germline, CDR1 is MDHEN and CDR2 is SYDVKM. This CDR3 region has 12 residues. V dropped 6 bases and J dropped 7; count of bases not matched to a gene: 5. The CDR3 loop is CASSRQGFGYTF. For the CDR3, the DNA is TGTGCCAGCAGCCGACAGGGTTTTGGCTACACCTTC.

This clone has only a few counts. The chain combines TRBV6-6 with TRBJ2-3; 9 bases fit TRBD1. The ends lost 4 bases at V and 4 bases at J; junction bases unmatched: 9. The germline V gene encodes CDR1 MNHNY and CDR2 SVGAGI (reference sequence). The CDR3 has 16 residues. The CDR3 here is CASSLIRDRAPDTQYF. CDR3 in DNA: TGTGCCAGCAGTTTAATCCGGGACAGGGCTCCAGATACGCAGTATTTT.

In this sample, this clone turned up a few times. The chain has TRBV27 and TRBJ2-3, with D possibly TRBD2 on 6 matching bases. Germline assignment: CDR1 MNHEY and CDR2 SMNVEV (reference sequence). With 4 bases removed from V and 0 bases from J, the gap between germline ends came to 8 bases. This CDR3 has 14 amino acids. The DNA of the CDR3 is TGTGCCAGCAGTTCGGGGGACAGCACAGATACGCAGTATTTT. It codes for CASSSGDSTDTQYF.

There are a few counts of this clone. The V gene is TRBV9, the J gene TRBJ1-1; TRBD1 might be the D (6 bases). Per the germline V gene, CDR1 is SGDLS and CDR2 is YYNGEE. The V end lost 4 bases, the J end lost 10 bases, and 17 bases lay between the germline ends. The CDR3 loop spans 13 amino acids. CDR3 sequence reads: CASSPTEGVSAFF. Written as DNA, the CDR3 is TGTGCCAGCAGCCCAACAGAGGGGGTGTCAGCTTTCTTT. The full variable domain, rest sourced from reference TRBV9 and TRBJ1-1, is DSGVTQTPKHLITATGQRVTLRCSPRSGDLSVYWYQQSLDQGLQFLIQYYNGEERAKGNILERFSAQQFPDLHSELNLSSLELGDSALYFCASSPTEGVSAFFGQGTRLTVV.

There are a few counts of this clone. The chain is built from TRBV30 and TRBJ1-1, with TRBD1 as a possible D gene (5 bases). V dropped 5 bases and J dropped 1 base, with 11 bases sitting between them. The germline V gene has CDR1 GTSNPN and CDR2 SVGIG (reference sequence). The CDR3 has 13 residues. CDR3 residues: CAWGGDSNTEAFF. In DNA, the CDR3 is TGTGCCTGGGGGGGGGATTCGAACACTGAAGCTTTCTTT.

The chain joins TRBV4-3 to TRBJ1-1, with a possible D match to TRBD1 (5 bases). Between the trimmed V and J ends, which lost 8 bases and 1 base, there was a span of 11 bases. CDR1 LGHNA and CDR2 YSLEER come from the germline V gene. The CDR3 has 13 residues. CDR3 coding DNA: TGCGCCAGCTCTACAGGAACGAACACTGAAGCTTTCTTT. Translating gives CASSTGTNTEAFF.

The gene calls are TRBV4-3 and TRBJ2-2; TRBD2 matches 12 bases. The CDR3 totals 17 residues. The junction had 4 bases not matched to a gene; V was cut back by 0 bases and J by 5 bases. Looked up from germline, CDR1 is LGHNA and CDR2 is YSLEER. CDR3 DNA: TGCGCCAGCAGCCAAGAGACTAGCGGGAGTTCTACCGGGGAGCTGTTTTTT. Residues: CASSQETSGSSTGELFF.

The rearrangement uses TRBV29-1 and TRBJ2-1, with 12 nucleotides matching TRBD2. Germline values: CDR1 SQVTM, CDR2 ANQGSEA. Germline trimming cut 5 bases from V and 3 bases from J; bases unmatched to any gene: 17. The CDR3 is 19 residues long. The CDR3 spells CSVHFLTSGRRGYYNEQFF. The CDR3 DNA follows: TGCAGCGTTCATTTCCTGACTAGCGGGAGAAGAGGGTACTACAATGAGCAGTTCTTC.

This chain connects TRBV2 to TRBJ2-1; 7 bases are a match to TRBD2. CDR1 SNHLY and CDR2 FYNNEI come from the germline V gene. V lost 5 bases and J lost 7; bases outside the gene matches: 11. The CDR3 has 15 residues. CDR3 loop: CASSNEGGPGNEQFF. The CDR3 coding sequence is TGTGCCAGCAGTAATGAGGGAGGGCCAGGGAATGAGCAGTTCTTC.

This clone turned up a few times. The chain uses TRBV5-4 and TRBJ1-1; D gene unclear. Germline CDR1 reads SGHNT; CDR2 reads YYREEE (reference sequence). The CDR3 has 15 residues. The V and J ends lost 1 base and 0 bases respectively, with 10 bases between them. This chain's CDR3 is CASSLSAGLNTEAFF. The CDR3, as DNA: TGTGCCAGCAGCTTGTCCGCGGGGTTGAACACTGAAGCTTTCTTT.

V is TRBV9 and J is TRBJ2-1; 11 bases agree with TRBD2. The CDR3 has 14 amino acids. Unmatched junction bases numbered 2, after V lost 3 bases and J lost 6 bases. Germline V gene data show CDR1 as SGDLS and CDR2 as YYNGEE. The CDR3 DNA reads TGTGCCAGCAGCGGAGGACTAGCGGGCAATGAGCAGTTCTTC. Amino acid sequence: CASSGGLAGNEQFF.

This clone was seen a few times. The rearrangement links TRBV10-2 to TRBJ2-7; 11 bases line up with TRBD2. The CDR3 is made up of 16 amino acids. V dropped 6 bases and J dropped 2; count of bases not matched to a gene: 9. Germline loops: CDR1 WSHSY, CDR2 SAAADI. The DNA of the CDR3 is TGCGCCAGCAGAGACCCGGGACTAGCGGAACCCTACGAGCAGTACTTC. Amino acid sequence: CASRDPGLAEPYEQYF.

The chain joins TRBV19 to TRBJ2-7, with TRBD1 identical over 9 bases. The CDR3 is made up of 12 amino acids. The germline V gene encodes CDR1 LNHDA and CDR2 SQIVND (reference sequence). J was trimmed by 5 bases and V by 4 bases; bases with no gene match: 0. The CDR3 is CASSNRGHEQYF. The CDR3 region has the DNA TGTGCCAGTAGTAACAGGGGGCACGAGCAGTACTTC.

There are a few counts of this clone. The rearrangement links TRBV28 to TRBJ2-7; 7 nucleotides align to TRBD2. The germline CDR1 and CDR2 sequences are MDHEN and SYDVKM. V lost 5 bases and J lost 5; bases outside the gene matches: 15. CDR3 length: 16 residues. The CDR3 DNA reads TGTGCCAGCAGTGGGGGAGGGATCTCCGGGGGTGACGAGCAGTACTTC. Protein product: CASSGGGISGGDEQYF.

The CDR3 here is CASSSGPISYEQYF. The CDR3 DNA is TGTGCCAGCAGCTCGGGTCCAATATCCTACGAGCAGTACTTC. The V call is TRBV7-2, the J call TRBJ2-7; D is unresolved. The V end lost 4 bases, the J end lost 1 base, and 11 bases lay between the germline ends. The CDR3 loop spans 14 amino acids. Germline V gene lookup returns CDR1 SGHTA and CDR2 FQGNSA.

The chain carries TRBV7-2 and TRBJ2-7, with 13 bases lining up with TRBD2. Germline V gene data show CDR1 as SGHTA and CDR2 as FQGNSA. The CDR3 runs to 15 residues. After removal of 0 bases from V and 4 bases from J, the junction contained 0 bases not matched to a gene. The CDR3 is CASSLATSGRYEQYF. DNA of the CDR3: TGTGCCAGCAGCTTAGCGACTAGCGGGAGGTACGAGCAGTACTTC.

This clone showed up just a few times. V is TRBV19 and J is TRBJ2-5; TRBD1 aligns across 7 bases. Germline CDR1 is LNHDA and CDR2 is SQIVND (reference sequence). CDR3 length: 13 amino acids. The V segment lost 4 bases and the J segment 5 bases; nucleotides outside the gene matches: 4. CDR3 protein: CASSNTGVETQYF. The CDR3 bases are TGTGCCAGTAGTAACACAGGGGTGGAGACCCAGTACTTC.

The gene calls are TRBV4-2 and TRBJ2-2; D might be TRBD1 (6 bases). The length of the CDR3 is 16 residues. The germline V gene encodes CDR1 LGHNA and CDR2 YNFKEQ. Between the trimmed V and J ends, which lost 5 bases and 0 bases, there was a span of 13 bases. CDR3 coding DNA: TGTGCCAGCAGCTACCGTACAGGGCCGAACACCGGGGAGCTGTTTTTT. This translates into CASSYRTGPNTGELFF.

This chain connects TRBV29-1 to TRBJ2-1; TRBD2 matches at 8 bases. The CDR3 has 17 amino acids. The trim removed 4 bases at V and 4 bases at J, leaving 15 bases unmatched. Germline V gives CDR1 SQVTM, CDR2 ANQGSEA. The CDR3 DNA follows: TGCAGCGTTGTTTCCCCTTCCCTAGCGGGCAAGTACAATGAGCAGTTCTTC. Translated: CSVVSPSLAGKYNEQFF.

The chain carries TRBV28 and TRBJ1-2, with D hard to call. This CDR3 is 13 amino acids long. The germline V and J ends were trimmed by 6 bases and 8 bases, with 16 bases remaining between them. Germline lookup yields CDR1 MDHEN and CDR2 SYDVKM. The CDR3, as DNA: TGTGCCAGCAGCCGTGGTGACCGCGGGGGCTACACCTTC. This sequence encodes CASSRGDRGGYTF.

The rearrangement links TRBV28 to TRBJ2-7; 14 bases agree with TRBD2. The CDR3 contains 15 residues. With V trimmed by 5 bases and J by 2 bases, 2 bases remained unmatched. Germline V CDR1 and CDR2: MDHEN, SYDVKM. CDR3: CASSETSGRAYEQYF. The CDR3 coding sequence is TGTGCCAGCAGTGAGACTAGCGGGAGGGCCTACGAGCAGTACTTC.

This clone was observed a handful of times. The chain couples TRBV28 to TRBJ2-2, with a possible D match to TRBD1 (6 bases). Germline CDR1 reads MDHEN; CDR2 reads SYDVKM. Trimming removed 2 bases at V and 2 bases at J, with 12 bases between. The CDR3 sequence is 16 residues long. The CDR3 bases are TGTGCCAGCAGTTTAGTCACAGGGCTAAACACCGGGGAGCTGTTTTTT. This translates into CASSLVTGLNTGELFF.

The V call is TRBV7-9, the J call TRBJ2-1; TRBD2 matches at 13 bases. Germline CDR1 and CDR2: SEHNR and FQNEAQ (reference sequence). V shed 4 bases and J 4 bases; nucleotides not matched to a gene: 4. This CDR3 region has 16 residues. The CDR3 is CASSSRLAGGYNEQFF. The CDR3 DNA follows: TGTGCCAGCAGCTCGAGACTAGCGGGAGGTTACAATGAGCAGTTCTTC.

The rearrangement uses TRBV7-2 and TRBJ1-2; D is unresolved. Trimming took off 5 bases at V and 3 bases at J, with 10 bases between the two ends. Germline CDR1 is SGHTA and CDR2 is FQGNSA. The length of the CDR3 is 13 residues. The CDR3 DNA follows: TGTGCCAGCAGCCCAACATATGACTATGGCTACACCTTC. Translated, it gives CASSPTYDYGYTF.

The gene calls are TRBV7-8 and TRBJ2-1; TRBD2 is a possible D gene (6 bases). The CDR3 consists of 14 residues. In germline, CDR1 is SGHVS, CDR2 FQNEAQ. V was trimmed by 3 bases and J by 8 bases, leaving 14 bases between them. CDR3 residues: CASSFQRVVDEQFF. CDR3 coding DNA: TGTGCCAGCAGCTTTCAGCGGGTGGTCGATGAGCAGTTCTTC.

The rearrangement uses TRBV30 and TRBJ2-7, with D unclear. CDR1 is GTSNPN and CDR2 is SVGIG in the germline V gene (reference sequence). The CDR3 totals 12 residues. V was clipped by 1 base and J by 5 bases, with 9 bases between them. The CDR3 loop is CAWSASFHEQYF. The CDR3 DNA is TGTGCCTGGAGTGCGAGTTTCCACGAGCAGTACTTC. Full variable domain (outside the CDR3, taken from reference TRBV30 and TRBJ2-7): SQTIHQWPATLVQPVGSPLSLECTVEGTSNPNLYWYRQAAGRGLQLLFYSVGIGQISSEVPQNLSASRPQDRQFILSSKKLLLSDSGFYLCAWSASFHEQYFGPGTRLTVT.